The 9 T cell receptor beta chains in this list originate from one sample, sequenced in a study of cytomegalovirus exposure and HLA in healthy donors. Both 60 Vbeta primers and 13 Jbeta primers went into the PCR. Clones were sequenced by immunoSEQ multiplex PCR, and TCRdb holds only the in-frame ones, with some missing. The sample includes about 100,000 clones, just under 75% of them seen just once. The sequenced sample consisted of PBMCs. These receptors all stem from a man aged 45-65 years in good health and CMV-seropositive.

The rearrangement uses TRBV5-1 and TRBJ1-1, with 8 positions matching TRBD1. In germline, CDR1 is SGHRS, CDR2 YFSETQ. V trimming: 3 bases; J trimming: 3 bases; junction bases outside the gene matches: 4. This CDR3 has 14 amino acids. CDR3 sequence (DNA): TGCGCCAGCAGCTCCCAGGGGGCACACACTGAAGCTTTCTTT. Its protein product is CASSSQGAHTEAFF.

The sample holds one count of this clone. The V call is TRBV7-6, the J call TRBJ2-2, with D possibly TRBD2 on 5 matching bases. CDR1 and CDR2 (germline): SGHVS, FNYEAQ. The length of the CDR3 is 14 residues. The V end was cut by 1 base, the J end by 3 bases, with 6 bases between. CDR3 nucleotide sequence: TGTGCCAGCAGCTTAGAGGACTACACCGGGGAGCTGTTTTTT. Translated, it gives CASSLEDYTGELFF.

This chain connects TRBV7-2 to TRBJ1-2; a possible D gene is TRBD1 (5 bases). V lost 4 bases and J lost 3, with 18 bases in between. Germline V gene data show CDR1 as SGHTA and CDR2 as FQGNSA. CDR3 length: 16 amino acids. CDR3 nucleotides: TGTGCCAGCAGCTCCCGCCTCGGGGGGGTTCACTATGGCTACACCTTC. Protein sequence: CASSSRLGGVHYGYTF.

The genes are TRBV27 and TRBJ1-2; 9 bases are shared with TRBD1. Germline assignment: CDR1 MNHEY and CDR2 SMNVEV (reference sequence). J gave up 2 bases and V 6 bases, and 7 bases lay outside the gene matches. The CDR3 extends over 15 amino acids. In nucleotides, the CDR3 is TGTGCCAGCAGCAAAAGGGACAGGGACAACTATGGCTACACCTTC. Its translation is CASSKRDRDNYGYTF.

The sample holds a few counts of this clone. The rearrangement joins TRBV2 to TRBJ2-1; D may be TRBD2 (6 bases). The CDR3 length is 16 residues. V was cut by 4 bases and J by 0 bases, with 13 bases left in between. Germline V gene sequence: CDR1 SNHLY, CDR2 FYNNEI. Here the CDR3 reads CASSGSGTPSYNEQFF. The CDR3 DNA reads TGTGCCAGCAGTGGATCAGGGACTCCCTCCTACAATGAGCAGTTCTTC.

This chain links TRBV18 with TRBJ1-1, with D uncertain. The CDR3 consists of 13 residues. V shed 1 base and J shed 1 base, with 4 bases lying between them. The germline V gene encodes CDR1 KGHSH and CDR2 LQKENI. The CDR3 protein is CASSPQRNTEAFF. CDR3 sequence (DNA): TGTGCCAGCTCACCACAGAGGAACACTGAAGCTTTCTTT. Full variable domain (remainder filled in from reference TRBV18 and TRBJ1-1): NAGVMQNPRHLVRRRGQEARLRCSPMKGHSHVYWYRQLPEEGLKFMVYLQKENIIDESGMPKERFSAEFPKEGPSILRIQQVVRGDSAAYFCASSPQRNTEAFFGQGTRLTVV.

The chain links TRBV13 to TRBJ2-1; D gene uncertain. V was shortened by 5 bases and J by 6 bases, with 11 bases between the two germline ends. Germline lookup yields CDR1 PRHDT and CDR2 FYEKMQ (reference sequence). The CDR3 is made up of 13 amino acids. CDR3 sequence: CASSPQLSNEQFF. CDR3 nucleotides: TGTGCCAGCAGCCCCCAACTAAGCAATGAGCAGTTCTTC.

A remark on this clone: A much larger clone is a single base away; this may be a read error. It is likely a read error, because the conserved phenylalanine at the end of the CDR3 is missing. The chain combines TRBV4-2 with TRBJ2-7; 8 positions agree with TRBD2. Losses at the gene ends were 2 bases for V and 6 bases for J; bases not matched to a gene: 6. CDR1 is LGHNA and CDR2 is YNFKEQ in the germline V gene. This CDR3 has 14 amino acids. CDR3 nucleotide sequence: TGTGCCAGCAGCCAACGGGAGGGCGGGAGCGAGCAGTACCTC. This encodes CASSQREGGSEQYL.

Only a few counts were recorded for this clone. J is TRBJ2-5 and V is TRBV7-2; 9 nucleotides align to TRBD2. Germline V lookup: CDR1 SGHTA, CDR2 FQGNSA. The CDR3 sequence is 15 residues long. With 3 bases clipped from V and 4 bases from J, the junction kept 6 bases outside the gene matches. CDR3 nucleotides: TGTGCCAGCAGCTTTGCGGGGGGGCGAACAGAGACCCAGTACTTC. Protein product: CASSFAGGRTETQYF.